These 9 T cell receptor beta chains were all obtained from the same sample, sequenced in a study of CD8+ T cells in alopecia areata. Extraction of RNA preceded its reverse transcription into cDNA, which served as the sequencing template. Generated by immunoSEQ multiplex PCR, the TCRdb table keeps only in-frame clones and is missing some. The sample holds 180,000 or so clones; less than 80% are singletons and the top ten take more than 9.5%. The source material was CD8+ T cells sorted from blood, sampled at week 0. The receptor set was obtained from a human donor with alopecia areata.

CDR3 in amino acids: CATSRDRVGELFF. The CDR3 nucleotides read TGTGCCACCAGCAGAGATAGGGTTGGGGAGCTGTTTTTT. The chain links TRBV15 to TRBJ2-2; D uncertain. V was pared by 0 bases and J by 8 bases, with 7 bases between. Germline loops: CDR1 LNHNV, CDR2 YYDKDF (reference sequence). The CDR3 sequence is 13 residues long.

The CDR3 DNA sequence: TGCGCCAGCAGTGACACCTACGAGCAGTACTTC. Amino acid sequence: CASSDTYEQYF. The V gene is TRBV4-1, the J gene TRBJ2-7; D not certain. This CDR3 comprises 11 residues. From germline, CDR1 is MGHRA and CDR2 YSYEKL. Trimming cost V 6 bases and J 2 bases, with 5 bases left between them.

The V gene is TRBV29-1, the J gene TRBJ2-3, with D unresolved. Germline assignment: CDR1 SQVTM and CDR2 ANQGSEA. This CDR3 has 11 residues. The CDR3: CSHPTADTQYF. The DNA for the CDR3 is TGCTCCCACCCTACGGCAGATACGCAGTATTTT.

The sample holds a few counts of this clone. The chain links TRBV7-9 to TRBJ2-1; no definite D call. Per the germline V gene, CDR1 is SEHNR and CDR2 is FQNEAQ (reference sequence). The length of the CDR3 is 13 residues. V lost 1 base and J lost 8, with 9 bases in between. The CDR3 region is CASSLVVADEQFF. CDR3 in DNA: TGTGCCAGCAGCTTAGTGGTGGCGGATGAGCAGTTCTTC. The variable domain in full, with the rest retrieved from reference TRBV7-9 and TRBJ2-1, is DTGVSQNPRHKITKRGQNVTFRCDPISEHNRLYWYRQTLGQGPEFLTYFQNEAQLEKSRLLSDRFSAERPKGSFSTLEIQRTEQGDSAMYLCASSLVVADEQFFGPGTRLTVL.

The rearrangement joins TRBV19 to TRBJ1-1; D is possibly TRBD1 (5 bases). Germline CDR1 LNHDA, CDR2 SQIVND (reference sequence). This CDR3 is 14 amino acids long. Trimming removed 7 bases at V and 3 bases at J, with 15 bases between. CDR3 in DNA: TGTGCCAGTACCTGGAAGGGGCTGGACACTGAAGCTTTCTTT. This sequence encodes CASTWKGLDTEAFF.

The chain uses TRBV5-6 and TRBJ2-7, with 10 bases identical to TRBD2. Germline trimming cut 2 bases from V and 9 bases from J; bases unmatched to any gene: 17. CDR1 is SGHDT, CDR2 YYEEEE, per germline. CDR3 length: 17 residues. The CDR3 protein is CASSFSGSGGRPLVQYF. CDR3 nucleotide sequence: TGTGCCAGCAGCTTCTCCGGTAGCGGGGGGCGACCGTTAGTGCAGTACTTC.

V is TRBV7-9 and J is TRBJ1-1, with D hard to call. The CDR3 is 15 residues long. V dropped 4 bases and J dropped 3 bases, with 15 bases sitting between them. CDR1 is SEHNR and CDR2 is FQNEAQ in the germline V gene (reference sequence). The chain's CDR3 is CASSSTPGRDTEAFF. CDR3 nucleotides: TGTGCCAGCAGCTCTACCCCTGGTCGGGACACTGAAGCTTTCTTT.

The rearrangement joins TRBV19 to TRBJ1-5, with TRBD1 identical over 9 bases. The V segment lost 5 bases and the J segment 7 bases; nucleotides outside the gene matches: 12. Germline lookup yields CDR1 LNHDA and CDR2 SQIVND (reference sequence). The CDR3 has 16 amino acids. The CDR3 sequence is CASSVLGTGMDQPQHF. The CDR3 nucleotides are TGTGCCAGTAGTGTACTAGGGACAGGGATGGACCAGCCCCAGCATTTT.

There are a few counts of this clone. The chain joins TRBV6-6 to TRBJ2-1; D is possibly TRBD2 (6 bases). V shed 5 bases and J shed 4 bases, with 9 bases lying between them. The V gene's germline CDR1 is MNHNY and CDR2 SVGAGI (reference sequence). There are 13 residues in the CDR3. The CDR3 sequence: CASSTSQYNEQFF. The CDR3 DNA sequence: TGTGCCAGCAGTACTAGCCAGTACAATGAGCAGTTCTTC.